The rows below give T cell receptor beta chains drawn from one sample of a study of blood T cell repertoires in COVID-19. Libraries were prepared by immunoSEQ multiplex PCR; TCRdb keeps only in-frame clonotypes and omits some of them. The table includes some 130,000 clones, 75% to 90% detected once. The sequenced material came from peripheral blood. These receptors were taken from a man aged 70-80 years with acute or convalescent COVID-19. Each CDR3 is given without its conserved first and last residue. The order of the fields is D gene, J gene, V gene, CDR3 protein. D genes are given only for firm matches.

TRBD1 | TRBJ2-2 | TRBV7-3 | ASSLNRGWDTGELF
TRBD1 | TRBJ1-5 | TRBV5-4 | ASTIRDRGLNQPQH
TRBD1 | TRBJ1-2 | TRBV9 | ASSPGGDRGVLDYGYT
TRBD1 | TRBJ2-7 | TRBV6-6 | ASSLTGTGDTYEQY
TRBD2 | TRBJ2-1 | TRBV29-1 | SVESSQRGLFNEQF
- | TRBJ2-3 | TRBV28 | ASSLPYTDTQY
- | TRBJ1-3 | TRBV2 | ASSANRLSGNTIY
TRBD1 | TRBJ2-7 | TRBV11-3 | ASSLNPGQGIYEQY
- | TRBJ2-3 | TRBV6-5 | ASTLTRGTQY
TRBD1 | TRBJ1-4 | TRBV5-1 | ASSPGGLREKLF
TRBD2 | TRBJ2-3 | TRBV9 | ASSVGGGAADTQY
- | TRBJ2-1 | TRBV12-1 | ASSFARTEGYNEQF
- | TRBJ2-2 | TRBV5-4 | ASRLVGTGELF
TRBD1 | TRBJ2-7 | TRBV5-1 | ASSPRDRRAYEQY
TRBD1 | TRBJ1-4 | TRBV3-1/TRBV3-2 | ASSHSGQGFEKLF
- | TRBJ2-1 | TRBV6-5 | ASTSTQYNEQF
- | TRBJ1-2 | TRBV2 | ASSVSGNYGYT
TRBD2 | TRBJ2-1 | TRBV14 | ASSQQMASGGGYNEQF
- | TRBJ1-1 | TRBV20-1 | SAGESWAF
- | TRBJ1-2 | TRBV3-1/TRBV3-2 | ASSQGRVRGYGYT
TRBD2 | TRBJ2-3 | TRBV30 | AWSRGTSGAVDTQY
TRBD1 | TRBJ2-4 | TRBV2 | ASSGTGVAKNIQY
TRBD1 | TRBJ1-6 | TRBV4-2 | ASSQEGQGGLLLH
- | TRBJ2-7 | TRBV28 | ASSRPRRASSYEQY
TRBD1 | TRBJ1-5 | TRBV4-2 | ASSQDLTGGEPQH
TRBD1 | TRBJ1-2 | TRBV12-3/TRBV12-4 | ASSFQGAYGYT
TRBD1 | TRBJ1-1 | TRBV5-1 | ASRRTGGIVAF
- | TRBJ2-3 | TRBV30 | AWSPLYRGGTDTQY
TRBD1 | TRBJ1-5 | TRBV6-5 | ASRQGASANQPQH